The clone carrying this T cell receptor beta chain was seen many times. Its antigen remains unidentified. Synthesis of cDNA was carried out by template-switch 5'RACE. The reaction used 10-nucleotide random UMIs. Each CDR3 protein gets one entry after TCRdb re-called the 5' RACE reads with MiXCR. The data hold under 40,000 distinct CDR3 sequences, with approximately 7.2% observed a single time. This entry comes from a study of neurological immune-mediated disorders. General study findings and limits: Patients with HTLV-1-associated myelopathy showed the most TCR clonal expansion. Those with multiple sclerosis showed the least, falling below healthy controls.

Germline CDR1 is SGHAT and CDR2 is FQNNGV. The V end was cut by 5 bases, the J end by 0 bases, with 10 bases between. The CDR3 sequence is 14 residues long. V is TRBV11-2 and J is TRBJ1-2; D may be TRBD1 (5 bases). The specimen was CD4+ T cells from blood. The TCR was taken from a man aged 50 to 60 in good health. Written as DNA, the CDR3 is TGTGCCAGCAGCACCACCAGGGCTAACTATGGCTACACCTTC. This gives the protein CASSTTRANYGYTF.